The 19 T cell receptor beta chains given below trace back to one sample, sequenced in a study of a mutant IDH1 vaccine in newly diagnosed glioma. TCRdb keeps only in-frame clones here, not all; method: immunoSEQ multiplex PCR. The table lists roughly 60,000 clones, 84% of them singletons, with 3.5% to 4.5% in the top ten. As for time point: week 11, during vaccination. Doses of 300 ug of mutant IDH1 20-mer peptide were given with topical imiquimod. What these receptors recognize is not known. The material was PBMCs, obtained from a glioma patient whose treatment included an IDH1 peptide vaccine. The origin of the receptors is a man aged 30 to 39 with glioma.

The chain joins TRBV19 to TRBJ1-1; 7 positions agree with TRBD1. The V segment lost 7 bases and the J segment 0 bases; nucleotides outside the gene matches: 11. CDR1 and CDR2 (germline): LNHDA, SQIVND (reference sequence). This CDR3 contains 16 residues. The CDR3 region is CASKRSGGRVNTEAFF. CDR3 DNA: TGTGCCAGTAAAAGGTCAGGGGGGCGAGTGAACACTGAAGCTTTCTTT.

The CDR3 is CASSPRTSSYNEQFF. For the CDR3, the DNA is TGTGCCAGCTCACCAAGGACGAGCTCCTACAATGAGCAGTTCTTC. V usage is TRBV18 and J usage is TRBJ2-1; D remains ambiguous. Germline values: CDR1 KGHSH, CDR2 LQKENI. V dropped 2 bases and J dropped 0 bases, with 8 bases sitting between them. The CDR3 consists of 15 residues.

In DNA form, the CDR3 reads TGTGCCAGCAGCCTGGGGGACAGGCGCTCCTACGAGCAGTACTTC. It specifies CASSLGDRRSYEQYF. The gene calls are TRBV5-5 and TRBJ2-7, with TRBD1 matching 8 bases. The V gene end was trimmed by 4 bases and the J gene end by 0 bases; junction bases not matched to a gene: 6. Germline CDR1 SGHKS, CDR2 YYEKEE (reference sequence). The CDR3 runs to 15 residues. Together with reference TRBV5-5 and TRBJ2-7, the CDR3 gives the full variable domain: DAGVTQSPTHLIKTRGQQVTLRCSPISGHKSVSWYQQVLGQGPQFIFQYYEKEERGRGNFPDRFSARQFPNYSSELNVNALLLGDSALYLCASSLGDRRSYEQYFGPGTRLTVT.

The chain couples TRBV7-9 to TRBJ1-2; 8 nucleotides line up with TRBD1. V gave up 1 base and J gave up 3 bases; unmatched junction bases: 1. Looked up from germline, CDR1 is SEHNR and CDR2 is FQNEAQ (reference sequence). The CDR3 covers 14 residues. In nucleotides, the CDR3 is TGTGCCAGCAGCTTAGGGGGACAGGACTATGGCTACACCTTC. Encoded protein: CASSLGGQDYGYTF.

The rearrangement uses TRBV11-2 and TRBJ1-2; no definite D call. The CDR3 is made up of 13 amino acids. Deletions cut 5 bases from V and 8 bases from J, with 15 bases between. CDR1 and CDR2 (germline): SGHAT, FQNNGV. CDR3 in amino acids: CASSRGFANGYTF. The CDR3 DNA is TGTGCCAGCAGCCGAGGGTTTGCGAACGGCTACACCTTC.

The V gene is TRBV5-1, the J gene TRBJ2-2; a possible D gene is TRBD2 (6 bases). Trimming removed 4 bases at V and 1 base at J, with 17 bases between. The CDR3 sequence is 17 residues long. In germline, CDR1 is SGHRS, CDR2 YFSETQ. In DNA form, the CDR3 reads TGCGCCAGCAGCCCCCTGGGTAGCGGAAAGAACACCGGGGAGCTGTTTTTT. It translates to CASSPLGSGKNTGELFF.

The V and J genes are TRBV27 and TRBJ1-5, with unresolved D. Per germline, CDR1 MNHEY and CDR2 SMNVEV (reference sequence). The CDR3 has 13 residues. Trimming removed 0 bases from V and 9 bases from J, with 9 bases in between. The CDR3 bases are TGTGCCAGCAGTTTATCGGTCGAAAGGCCCCAGCATTTT. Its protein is CASSLSVERPQHF.

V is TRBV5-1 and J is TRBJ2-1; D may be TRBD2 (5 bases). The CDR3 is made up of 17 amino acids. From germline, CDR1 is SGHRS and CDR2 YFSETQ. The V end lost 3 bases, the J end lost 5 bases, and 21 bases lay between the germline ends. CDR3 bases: TGCGCCAGCAGCTCTCTAATACTGGGGAGTGGGAACAATGAGCAGTTCTTC. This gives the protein CASSSLILGSGNNEQFF.

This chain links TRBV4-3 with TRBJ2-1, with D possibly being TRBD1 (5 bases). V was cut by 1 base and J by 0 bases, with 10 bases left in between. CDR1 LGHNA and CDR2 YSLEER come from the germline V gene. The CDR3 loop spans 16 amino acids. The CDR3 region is CASSQVDRASYNEQFF. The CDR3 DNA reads TGCGCCAGCAGCCAAGTAGACAGAGCCTCCTACAATGAGCAGTTCTTC.

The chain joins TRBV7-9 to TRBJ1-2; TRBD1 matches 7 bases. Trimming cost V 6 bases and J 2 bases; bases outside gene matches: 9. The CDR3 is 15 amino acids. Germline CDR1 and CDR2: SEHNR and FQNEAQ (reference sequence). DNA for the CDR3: TGTGCCAGCAGTTTCGGGACAGTTTTCAACTATGGCTACACCTTC. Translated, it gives CASSFGTVFNYGYTF. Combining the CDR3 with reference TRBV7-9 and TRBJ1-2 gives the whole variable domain DTGVSQNPRHKITKRGQNVTFRCDPISEHNRLYWYRQTLGQGPEFLTYFQNEAQLEKSRLLSDRFSAERPKGSFSTLEIQRTEQGDSAMYLCASSFGTVFNYGYTFGSGTRLTVV.

The CDR3 DNA reads TGTGCCAGCAGTTGGGCACGGGCGGGGACCTACGAGCAGTACTTC. It specifies CASSWARAGTYEQYF. The chain uses TRBV6-5 and TRBJ2-7, with D maybe TRBD2 (6 bases). Trimming took off 4 bases at V and 2 bases at J, with 15 bases between the two ends. Germline assignment: CDR1 MNHEY and CDR2 SVGAGI. There are 15 residues in the CDR3.

DNA of the CDR3: TGTGCCAGCAGTCCGGTTGGCGATGAGCAGTTCTTC. Amino acids: CASSPVGDEQFF. This chain joins TRBV27 and TRBJ2-1; no firm D call. Between the trimmed V and J ends, which lost 5 bases and 8 bases, there was a span of 10 bases. The CDR3 is 12 amino acids. Germline CDR1 MNHEY, CDR2 SMNVEV (reference sequence).

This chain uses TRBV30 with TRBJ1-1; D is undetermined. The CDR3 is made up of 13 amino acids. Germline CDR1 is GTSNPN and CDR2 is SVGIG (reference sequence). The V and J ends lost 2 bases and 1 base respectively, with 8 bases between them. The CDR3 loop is CAWSRQANTEAFF. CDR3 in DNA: TGTGCCTGGAGTAGGCAGGCGAACACTGAAGCTTTCTTT.

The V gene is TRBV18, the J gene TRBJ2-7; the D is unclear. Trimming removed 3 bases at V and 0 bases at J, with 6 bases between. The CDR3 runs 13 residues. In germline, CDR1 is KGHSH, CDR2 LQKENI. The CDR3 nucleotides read TGTGCCAGCTCACCTGGGGTCTCCTACGAGCAGTACTTC. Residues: CASSPGVSYEQYF.

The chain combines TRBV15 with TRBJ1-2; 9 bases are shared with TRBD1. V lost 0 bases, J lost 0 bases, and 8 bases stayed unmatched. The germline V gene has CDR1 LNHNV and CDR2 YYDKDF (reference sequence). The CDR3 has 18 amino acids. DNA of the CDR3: TGTGCCACCAGCAGAGACCGGGACAGGGTGGATACTAACTATGGCTACACCTTC. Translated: CATSRDRDRVDTNYGYTF.

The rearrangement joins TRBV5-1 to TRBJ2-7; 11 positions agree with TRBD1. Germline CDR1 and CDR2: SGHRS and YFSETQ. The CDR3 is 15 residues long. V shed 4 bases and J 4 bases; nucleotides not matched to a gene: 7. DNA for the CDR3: TGCGCCAGCAGCCTTATTGGGACAGGGGGTTACGAGCAGTACTTC. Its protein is CASSLIGTGGYEQYF.

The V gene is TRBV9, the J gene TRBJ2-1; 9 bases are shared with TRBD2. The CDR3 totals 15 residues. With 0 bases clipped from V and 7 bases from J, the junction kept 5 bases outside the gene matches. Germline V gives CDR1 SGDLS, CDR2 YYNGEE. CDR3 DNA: TGTGCCAGCAGCGTAGGCGGGGGGGCTTGGAATGAGCAGTTCTTC. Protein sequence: CASSVGGGAWNEQFF.

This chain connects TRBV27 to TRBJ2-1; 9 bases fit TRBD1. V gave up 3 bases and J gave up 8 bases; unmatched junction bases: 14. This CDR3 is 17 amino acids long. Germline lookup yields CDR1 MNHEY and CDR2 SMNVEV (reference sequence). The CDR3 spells CASSFTLYGQGSDEQFF. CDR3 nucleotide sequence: TGTGCCAGCAGTTTTACGTTATATGGACAGGGGTCCGATGAGCAGTTCTTC.

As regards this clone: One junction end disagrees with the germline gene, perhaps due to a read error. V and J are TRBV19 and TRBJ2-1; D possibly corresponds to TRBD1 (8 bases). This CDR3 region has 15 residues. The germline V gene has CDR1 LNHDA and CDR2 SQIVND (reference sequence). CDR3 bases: TGTGCCAGTACAACTACAGGGGGGGCCTACAACGAGCAGTTCTTC. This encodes CASTTTGGAYNEQFF.